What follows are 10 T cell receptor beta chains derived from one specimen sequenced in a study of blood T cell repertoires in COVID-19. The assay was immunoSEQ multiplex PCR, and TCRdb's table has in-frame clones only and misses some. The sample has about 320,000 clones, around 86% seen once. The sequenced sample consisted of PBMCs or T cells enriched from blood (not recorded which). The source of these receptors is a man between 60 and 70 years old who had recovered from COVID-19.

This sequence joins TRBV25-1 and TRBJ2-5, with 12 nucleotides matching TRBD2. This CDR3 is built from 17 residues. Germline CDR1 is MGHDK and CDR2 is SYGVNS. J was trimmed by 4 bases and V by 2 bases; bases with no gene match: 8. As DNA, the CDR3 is TGTGCCAGCAGTGAAGGCGGGCTAGCGGGAGGGGGAGAGACCCAGTACTTC. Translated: CASSEGGLAGGGETQYF.

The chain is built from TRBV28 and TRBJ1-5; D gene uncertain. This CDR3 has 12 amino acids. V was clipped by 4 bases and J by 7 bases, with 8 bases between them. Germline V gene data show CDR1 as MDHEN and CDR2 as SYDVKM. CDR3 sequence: CASSSPSQPQHF. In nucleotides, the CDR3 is TGTGCCAGCAGTTCCCCAAGCCAGCCCCAGCATTTT.

The CDR3: CASSPEYQETQYF. The DNA of the CDR3 is TGTGCCAGTAGTCCCGAGTACCAAGAGACCCAGTACTTC. The rearrangement joins TRBV19 to TRBJ2-5; no firm D call. The CDR3 is made up of 13 amino acids. Trimming removed 5 bases at V and 0 bases at J, with 7 bases between. Germline assignment: CDR1 LNHDA and CDR2 SQIVND (reference sequence). The full variable domain, with the rest looked up from reference TRBV19 and TRBJ2-5, is DGGITQSPKYLFRKEGQNVTLSCEQNLNHDAMYWYRQDPGQGLRLIYYSQIVNDFQKGDIAEGYSVSREKKESFPLTVTSAQKNPTAFYLCASSPEYQETQYFGPGTRLLVL.

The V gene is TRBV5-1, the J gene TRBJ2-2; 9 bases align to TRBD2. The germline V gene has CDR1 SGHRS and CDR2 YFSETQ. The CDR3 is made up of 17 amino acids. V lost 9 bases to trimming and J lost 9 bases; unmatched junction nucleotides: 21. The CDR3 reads CATRLTWTSDPHRELFF. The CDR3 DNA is TGCGCCACCAGGCTTACTTGGACTAGCGATCCTCACCGGGAGCTGTTTTTT.

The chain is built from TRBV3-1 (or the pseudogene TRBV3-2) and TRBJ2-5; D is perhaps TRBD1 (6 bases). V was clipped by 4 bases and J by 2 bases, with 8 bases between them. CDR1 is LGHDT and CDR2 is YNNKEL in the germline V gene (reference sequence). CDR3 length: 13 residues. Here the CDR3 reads CASSPDRQETQYF. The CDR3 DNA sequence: TGTGCCAGCAGCCCGGACAGACAAGAGACCCAGTACTTC.

CDR3 protein: CASSRTSGIPYNEQFF. DNA of the CDR3: TGTGCCAGTAGCCGGACTAGCGGGATTCCCTACAATGAGCAGTTCTTC. This chain connects TRBV19 to TRBJ2-1, with 12 bases lining up with TRBD2. Trimming took 6 bases from V and 2 from J; bases not matched to a gene: 5. Germline CDR1 LNHDA, CDR2 SQIVND (reference sequence). This CDR3 comprises 16 residues.

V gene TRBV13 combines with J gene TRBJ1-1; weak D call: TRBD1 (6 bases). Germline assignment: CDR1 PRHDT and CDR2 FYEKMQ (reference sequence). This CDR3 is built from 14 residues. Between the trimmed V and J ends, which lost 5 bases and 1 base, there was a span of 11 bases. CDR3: CASSTGQANTEAFF. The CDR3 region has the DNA TGTGCCAGCAGCACGGGACAAGCGAACACTGAAGCTTTCTTT.

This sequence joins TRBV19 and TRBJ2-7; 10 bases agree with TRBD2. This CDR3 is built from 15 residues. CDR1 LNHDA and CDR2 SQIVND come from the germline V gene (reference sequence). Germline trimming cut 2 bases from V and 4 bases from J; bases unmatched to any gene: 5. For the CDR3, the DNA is TGTGCCAGTAGTATATGGCTAGCGGGAGCTTACGAGCAGTACTTC. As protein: CASSIWLAGAYEQYF.

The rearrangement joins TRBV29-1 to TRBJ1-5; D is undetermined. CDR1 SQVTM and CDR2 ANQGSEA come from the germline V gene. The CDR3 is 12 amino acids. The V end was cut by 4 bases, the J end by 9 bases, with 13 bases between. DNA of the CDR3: TGCAGCGTTGTCGGGGATCTTGGGCCCCAGCATTTT. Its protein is CSVVGDLGPQHF.

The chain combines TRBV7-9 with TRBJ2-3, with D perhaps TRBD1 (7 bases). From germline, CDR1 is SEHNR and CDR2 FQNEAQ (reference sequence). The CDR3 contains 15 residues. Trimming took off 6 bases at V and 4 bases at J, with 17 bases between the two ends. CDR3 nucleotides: TGTGCCAGCAGACCCGGGCAGGGGGAGGCAGATACGCAGTATTTT. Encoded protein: CASRPGQGEADTQYF.